These T cell receptor beta chains were read from a single sample in a study of CD8 T cells in Susac syndrome. Each CDR3 protein gets one entry after TCRdb re-called the immunoSEQ multiplex PCR reads with MiXCR. The sample has 200,000 to 250,000 distinct CDR3 sequences; around 90% are singletons. The sequencing input was CD8+ T cells from PBMCs. The receptors stem from a human donor with multiple sclerosis. The CDR3 runs from the conserved cysteine through the conserved F or W. Fields, in order: clone size, V gene, D gene, J gene, CDR3 DNA, CDR3 protein. A D gene is named only where the DNA matches it firmly. Rows may omit the clone size; those that give it use once, few, many or a size class.

.	TRBV29-1	TRBD1	TRBJ2-1	TGCAGCGTCTTACGGCCAGGGGGCTACAATGAGCAGTTCTTC	CSVLRPGGYNEQFF
.	TRBV9	.	TRBJ2-7	TGTGCCAGCAGCGTAGGGGGGGACGGCTACGAGCAGTACTTC	CASSVGGDGYEQYF
.	TRBV15	.	TRBJ2-5	TGTGCCACTGTCCCGGGAATAGGAGGGAAGACCCAGTACTTC	CATVPGIGGKTQYF
.	TRBV6-2/TRBV6-3	TRBD1	TRBJ2-7	TGTGCCACCGCGACAGGGGGATACTACGAGCAGTACTTC	CATATGGYYEQYF
.	TRBV19	.	TRBJ1-5	TGTGCCAGTAGCCACCTCTCCTCGGGGGGGAACAATCAGCCCCAGCATTTT	CASSHLSSGGNNQPQHF
.	TRBV12-5	.	TRBJ2-7	TGTGCTAGTGGTTCGACGGACAAGGACTACGAGCAGTACTTC	CASGSTDKDYEQYF
.	TRBV6-2/TRBV6-3	.	TRBJ2-6	TGTGCCAGCAGTCCAATCACTGGGGCCAACGTCCTGACTTTC	CASSPITGANVLTF
.	TRBV10-2	.	TRBJ2-1	TGCGCCAGCAAAGGGGGGTTCGGCTCCTACAATGAGCAGTTCTTC	CASKGGFGSYNEQFF
once	TRBV20-1	.	TRBJ2-1	TGCAGTGCTTTAGGGACCTCGGGCTCCTACAATGAGCAGTTCTTC	CSALGTSGSYNEQFF
.	TRBV27	.	TRBJ2-5	TGTGCCAGCAGTTTGGGGCAGGGCAATTGGGAGACCCAGTACTTC	CASSLGQGNWETQYF
.	TRBV29-1	TRBD2	TRBJ2-1	TGCAGCGTTGACGGGGGGGGATTTATCTCCTACAATGAGCAGTTCTTC	CSVDGGGFISYNEQFF